This T cell receptor beta chain was recorded in a study of T cells in Graves' hyperthyroidism and ophthalmopathy (dated by TCRdb to between 2019 and 2020). Background on the whole study: Peripheral blood was sampled at the time of initial diagnosis, prior to any treatment. TCR V-J signatures able to tell the groups apart were searched for in a discovery cohort of more than 90 patients, of whom more than 40 had Graves' ophthalmopathy and some 60 had stable Graves' hyperthyroidism. Prospective prediction of ophthalmopathy was tested in an independent validation cohort of approximately 19 hyperthyroidism patients and around 16 patients who later progressed to ophthalmopathy. For training and testing, the 100 or so patients in the discovery cohort were randomly divided in a 7:3 ratio. The study also compared thyroid tissue and blood T-cell repertoires from several Graves' hyperthyroidism patients. Following sampling, methimazole starting at 30 mg daily was given to hyperthyroidism patients, and high-dose intravenous methylprednisolone was given to ophthalmopathy patients. According to the paper, TCR Vbeta CDR3 sequencing was carried out on roughly 130 peripheral blood samples, which came from 40 to 45 ophthalmopathy, 75 to 80 hyperthyroidism and some 17 progressor patients. Broader findings and caveats from the paper: In cross-validation, a model built on a 13 V-J signature told ophthalmopathy apart from stable hyperthyroidism with roughly 87% sensitivity and 81% to 82% specificity, and in testing the same model reached 80%/75%. Most expanded thyroid clonotypes (frequency above 0.001) were also found in blood, which suggests that blood repertoires may mirror thyroid immune responses. No statistical method was used to fix the sample size in advance, and group allocation was not hidden from the investigators. In validation, progression to ophthalmopathy was predicted by the model with about 70% sensitivity and approximately 78% specificity, a median of approximately 6.5 months before onset.

Stable Graves' hyperthyroidism was defined as no progression to ophthalmopathy during 18 months of follow-up. The hyperthyroidism patients were between 18 and 65 years old and newly diagnosed, with a disease duration of less than 2 months. Patients with uncontrolled infections, other autoimmune diseases, pregnancy or lactation were excluded. Diagnoses relied on clinical symptoms, serum thyroxine and TRAb, thyroid ultrasound and orbital computed tomography. PBMCs were separated from 7.5 to 10 ml of fresh peripheral blood using Ficoll-Paque density gradient centrifugation. Total RNA was extracted using Trizol reagent, and RNA quality was assessed on an Agilent 2100 Bioanalyzer. Amplification of TCR beta CDR3 regions was carried out from RNA transcripts. For the first round of RT-PCR on the TCR CDR3, the HTBI primer set was used together with the Qiagen OneStep RT-PCR kit. The libraries were constructed in a second round of multiplex PCR and then size-selected and purified. Paired-end sequencing of the libraries was performed with 100 bp reads on an Illumina HiSeq2000. As for how the authors treated the data: SOAPnuke was used to process the raw data, with reads discarded if the reads contained adapters or uncalled bases, had a mean Phred below 15, or lacked an exact constant-primer or identifier match. High-quality paired reads were merged using COPE v1.2.5, and each unique nucleotide sequence was defined as a clonotype. MiTCR v1.1 was used to align the clonotypes against IMGT TRBV, TRBD and TRBJ reference segments. Analysis was restricted to V-J combinations with a frequency above 0.0001, which covered roughly 99% of repertoires. A TCS score was defined as the ratio between F50 (clonal expansion) and ExV (chaos), using BLOSUM62-based TCRdist between CDR3 peptides within each V-J. Welch's t-statistics and random forest reduced 500 to 550 V-J features to about 12, which were used in a naive Bayes classifier (R e1071). The public reads were reanalyzed by TCRdb: fastp trimming at Q25, MiXCR alignment, in-frame beta chains only. Rows with one shared CDR3 protein collapse into an entry with the most common genes and DNA. Here the V and J calls rest on TCRdb's processing, not on the authors' analysis. This sample is represented by about 210,000 distinct CDR3 sequences; 17% of them were singletons. Jointly, the top ten make up approximately 50% of the sample.

This clonotype was detected many times. The antigen this receptor binds is unknown. One base away there is no much larger clone; base qualities are not given. The germline V gene provides CDR1 SGHRS and CDR2 YFSETQ. There are 15 amino acids in the CDR3, from cysteine to phenylalanine inclusive. Just CDR3 DNA is preserved here, 45 bases in frame from base 1. A distance of 14 bases separates the germline ends of V and J, which lose 0 bases and 4 bases respectively. The sequence was obtained from a man between 50 and 59 years old with Graves' hyperthyroidism. Material: blood. The chain couples TRBV5-1 to TRBJ2-7; D gene: possibly TRBD2, on 6 matching bases. The CDR3 protein sequence reads: CASSLGGTPVYEQYF. In nucleotide form, the sequence is TGCGCCAGCAGCTTGGGGGGGACTCCGGTATACGAGCAGTACTTC.